These T cell receptor beta chains were read from a single sample in a study of CD8 T cells in ankylosing spondylitis. Using its own MiXCR run on the 5' RACE reads, TCRdb lists one record per CDR3 protein. The sample lists some 800,000 distinct CDR3 sequences, about 12% occurring once. Sequenced input: blood, either unsorted or a sorted T cell fraction (not recorded which). All receptors derive from a male donor with ankylosing spondylitis. CDR3s include the opening cysteine and the closing phenylalanine or tryptophan. Each record gives: V gene, D gene, J gene, clone size, CDR3 DNA, CDR3 protein. D genes are given only for firm matches. A row's size may be missing; if present it is once, few, many or a size class.

TRBV5-6	.	TRBJ1-4	.	TGTGCCAGCAGCCCAGGCCCAGGAGAAAAACTGTTTTTT	CASSPGPGEKLFF
TRBV7-9	.	TRBJ2-7	.	TGTGCCAGCAGTCCATCGGATGGGCAGTACTTC	CASSPSDGQYF
TRBV4-2	TRBD2	TRBJ2-7	.	TGTGCCAGCAGCCAAAGTGCGGGAGGAACCTACGAGCAGTACTTC	CASSQSAGGTYEQYF
TRBV4-2	TRBD2	TRBJ2-1	.	TGTGCCAGCAGAAGGGCGGGAGGTGAGCAGTTCTTC	CASRRAGGEQFF
TRBV12-3/TRBV12-4	.	TRBJ2-1	.	TGTGCCAGCAGTTTTGCCACCCAGCGTGAGGGATTCAATGAGCAGTTCTTC	CASSFATQREGFNEQFF
TRBV20-1	.	TRBJ2-3	few	TGCAGTGCTGTACGACTATACACAGATACGCAGTATTTT	CSAVRLYTDTQYF
TRBV12-3/TRBV12-4	.	TRBJ1-4	.	TGTGCCAGCAGCGCGACGGGGTTCACGGGAAAACTGTTTTTT	CASSATGFTGKLFF
TRBV2	TRBD1	TRBJ1-5	many	TGTGCCAGCCGTGGACGACAGGGCTGGCAGCCCCAGCATTTT	CASRGRQGWQPQHF
TRBV3-1	.	TRBJ2-7	.	TGTGCCAGCAGCCTCCATGGGGGACTGATACCCTACGAGCAGTACTTC	CASSLHGGLIPYEQYF
TRBV7-8	TRBD2	TRBJ2-3	many	TGTGCCAGCAGCTTAGAGGGACGACTAGCGGGGGATTGGAAGCAGTATTTT	CASSLEGRLAGDWKQYF
TRBV7-9	.	TRBJ2-5	many	TGTGCCAGCACCCTACTCAACGATGGGACCCAGTACTTC	CASTLLNDGTQYF
TRBV18	TRBD1	TRBJ2-7	.	TGTGCCAGCCAAGAATTACAGGGGGCGATCTCCTACGAGCAGTACTTC	CASQELQGAISYEQYF
TRBV12-5	TRBD2	TRBJ2-1	.	TGTGCTAGTGGTTTGGTGGCTGGACTAGCGGGGGGGCCCCCTTCCTACAATGAGCAGTTCTTC	CASGLVAGLAGGPPSYNEQFF
TRBV6-1	TRBD1	TRBJ1-2	few	TGTGCCAGTAGGACAGGGTTCAACTATGGCTACACCTTC	CASRTGFNYGYTF
TRBV5-5	.	TRBJ1-1	.	TGTGCCAGCAGCTTAAGGGCGTTTCGTTCGGGATTGAACACTGAAGCTTTCTTT	CASSLRAFRSGLNTEAFF
TRBV10-3	TRBD1	TRBJ2-1	.	TGTGCCATCAGTACCGGGACAGGGGACTACAATGAGCAGTTCTTC	CAISTGTGDYNEQFF
TRBV20-1	TRBD1	TRBJ1-1	many	TGCAGTGCATGGACAGGGGCGGACACTGAAGCTTTCTTT	CSAWTGADTEAFF
TRBV20-1	TRBD1	TRBJ2-7	once	TGCAGTGCTGTCCCGGGACAGGGGGCGGGGGAGCAGTACTTC	CSAVPGQGAGEQYF
TRBV5-1	TRBD2	TRBJ2-7	.	TGCGCCAGCAGCTTGAAGCTAGCGGGACCCCTGCAGCAGTACTTC	CASSLKLAGPLQQYF
TRBV9	.	TRBJ1-1	many	TGTGCCAGCAGCGTCAAGGTCGGTGGTCGAGACACTGAAGCTTTCTTT	CASSVKVGGRDTEAFF
TRBV20-1	TRBD1	TRBJ1-4	many	TGCAGCGCCCGACAGGGGAATGAAAAACTGTTTTTT	CSARQGNEKLFF
TRBV7-2	TRBD1	TRBJ1-1	.	TGTGCCAGCAGCCGAGGGGACAGGGCCAACACTGAAGCTTTCTTT	CASSRGDRANTEAFF
TRBV20-1	TRBD2	TRBJ2-7	few	TGCAGTGCTAAGACTAGCGGGCCTTCCTACGAGCAGTACTTC	CSAKTSGPSYEQYF
TRBV7-2	.	TRBJ1-5	.	TGTGCCAGCAGCTTAGATAATGCTTATAGCAATCAGCCCCAGCATTTT	CASSLDNAYSNQPQHF
TRBV20-1	.	TRBJ2-5	few	TGCAGTGCCAGGCGGCAGGTGGAAGAGACCCAGTACTTC	CSARRQVEETQYF
TRBV20-1	TRBD1	TRBJ1-2	many	TGCAGTGCTAGTAGATTGGGACAGAGTAACTATGGCTACACCTTC	CSASRLGQSNYGYTF
TRBV2	.	TRBJ2-2	few	TGTGCCAGCAGGGTACAGGGCGGCGACGGGGAGCTGTTTTTT	CASRVQGGDGELFF